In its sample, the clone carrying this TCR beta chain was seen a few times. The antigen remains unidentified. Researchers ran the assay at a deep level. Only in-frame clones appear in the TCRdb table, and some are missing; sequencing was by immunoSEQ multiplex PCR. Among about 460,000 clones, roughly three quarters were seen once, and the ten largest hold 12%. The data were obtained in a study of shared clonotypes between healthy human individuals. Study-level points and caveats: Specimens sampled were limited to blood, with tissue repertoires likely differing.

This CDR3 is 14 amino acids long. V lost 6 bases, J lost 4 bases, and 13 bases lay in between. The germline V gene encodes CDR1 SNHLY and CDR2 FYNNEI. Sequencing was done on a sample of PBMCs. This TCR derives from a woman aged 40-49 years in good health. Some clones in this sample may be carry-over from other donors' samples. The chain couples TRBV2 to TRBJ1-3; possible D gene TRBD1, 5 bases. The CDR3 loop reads CASSVGGAGNTIYF. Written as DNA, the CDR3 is TGTGCCAGCAGCGTTGGGGGTGCCGGAAACACCATATATTTT.